Following are 28 T cell receptor beta chains from one sample sequenced in a study of Ad26.COV2.S vaccination and SARS-CoV-2 variants. Some clones are missing from TCRdb's copy, which holds only in-frame ones; the method was immunoSEQ multiplex PCR. The data contain around 340,000 clones, roughly 89% of them seen just once; the ten biggest clones take up about 4.6%. The treatment: approximately 18 received Ad26.COV2.S at low or high dose, single or two shots; several received placebo; per-sample allocation not given. It was on day 63 after the first vaccine or placebo injection that samples were taken. The sample consisted of peripheral blood, taken in a trial of Ad26.COV2.S vaccine versus placebo. The receptors stem from a person aged 18 to 65 who received the Ad26.COV2.S COVID-19 vaccine or a placebo.

The J gene is TRBJ2-1, the V gene TRBV7-2; TRBD1 or TRBD2 may be the D gene (6 bases each). V shed 1 base and J shed 2 bases, with 12 bases lying between them. The CDR3 consists of 16 residues. Germline values: CDR1 SGHTA, CDR2 FQGNSA. The CDR3 DNA reads as TGTGCCAGCAGCTTAGGGATGGGGGGCGCCTACAATGAGCAGTTCTTC. Protein: CASSLGMGGAYNEQFF.

This chain uses TRBV7-9 with TRBJ2-1; 10 bases are a match to TRBD2. In germline, CDR1 is SEHNR, CDR2 FQNEAQ (reference sequence). This CDR3 is built from 14 residues. V shed 5 bases and J 7 bases; nucleotides not matched to a gene: 5. The CDR3 nucleotides are TGTGCCAGCAGCCAGAGCGGGAGGGTGAATGAGCAGTTCTTC. Its translation is CASSQSGRVNEQFF.

This sequence joins TRBV19 and TRBJ2-7, with 7 bases matching TRBD1. V lost 4 bases and J lost 2; bases outside the gene matches: 11. The CDR3 is 16 amino acids. Germline V gene lookup returns CDR1 LNHDA and CDR2 SQIVND (reference sequence). CDR3 nucleotides: TGTGCCAGTAGTACCCTTCCCGGGACAGTTCCCTACGAGCAGTACTTC. Amino acid sequence: CASSTLPGTVPYEQYF.

The chain combines TRBV27 with TRBJ1-6; D not certain. Per the germline V gene, CDR1 is MNHEY and CDR2 is SMNVEV (reference sequence). Trimming left V 0 bases short and J 7 bases short, with 7 bases between. The CDR3 length is 14 residues. CDR3 sequence: CASSLSGWNSPLHF. CDR3 coding DNA: TGTGCCAGCAGTTTATCGGGCTGGAATTCACCCCTCCACTTT.

This sequence joins TRBV6-5 and TRBJ2-2; 9 positions match TRBD1. V was pared by 4 bases and J by 2 bases, with 5 bases of the junction left unmatched. CDR3 length: 16 residues. From germline, CDR1 is MNHEY and CDR2 SVGAGI. Here the CDR3 reads CASSFRTGVNTGELFF. The CDR3 DNA sequence: TGTGCCAGCAGTTTCCGGACAGGGGTTAACACCGGGGAGCTGTTTTTT.

The chain has TRBV5-1 and TRBJ2-3; maybe TRBD1 (6 bases). CDR1 is SGHRS and CDR2 is YFSETQ in the germline V gene. CDR3 length: 17 amino acids. The germline V and J ends were trimmed by 0 bases and 0 bases, with 14 bases remaining between them. The CDR3 bases are TGCGCCAGCAGCTTGGGGACCGGGACACTTAGCACAGATACGCAGTATTTT. Its protein is CASSLGTGTLSTDTQYF. Combining the CDR3 with reference TRBV5-1 and TRBJ2-3 gives the whole variable domain KAGVTQTPRYLIKTRGQQVTLSCSPISGHRSVSWYQQTPGQGLQFLFEYFSETQRNKGNFPGRFSGRQFSNSRSEMNVSTLELGDSALYLCASSLGTGTLSTDTQYFGPGTRLTVL.

CDR3 DNA: TGTGCCAGCTCACAACAGGGAGGGCAGCCCCAGCATTTT. Translation gives CASSQQGGQPQHF. V gene TRBV18 combines with J gene TRBJ1-5; D perhaps matches TRBD1 (6 bases). Germline-derived CDR1 and CDR2 are KGHSH and LQKENI. Trimming left V 4 bases short and J 7 bases short, with 11 bases between. The CDR3 totals 13 residues.

The chain combines TRBV27 with TRBJ1-1; the match to TRBD1 covers 8 bases. The CDR3 is 15 amino acids. Germline CDR1 reads MNHEY; CDR2 reads SMNVEV (reference sequence). The ends lost 2 bases at V and 4 bases at J; junction bases unmatched: 6. CDR3 DNA: TGTGCCAGCAGTTTACTCGGACAGGGCGGCACTGAAGCTTTCTTT. Protein product: CASSLLGQGGTEAFF.

This chain's CDR3 is CASSLRLAGGSDTQYF. The CDR3 bases are TGTGCCAGCAGCCTCAGACTAGCGGGAGGATCAGATACGCAGTATTTT. The chain couples TRBV7-6 to TRBJ2-3; the match to TRBD2 covers 13 bases. CDR1 is SGHVS and CDR2 is FNYEAQ in the germline V gene. V lost 5 bases to trimming and J lost 4 bases; unmatched junction nucleotides: 6. The CDR3 loop spans 16 amino acids.

The chain combines TRBV5-4 with TRBJ2-3; 10 positions agree with TRBD2. V lost 5 bases and J lost 2; bases outside the gene matches: 8. Germline V lookup: CDR1 SGHNT, CDR2 YYREEE (reference sequence). The CDR3 sequence is 16 residues long. The CDR3 DNA reads as TGTGCCAGCAGGAAGCGGGGGGGCGGTTCCACAGATACGCAGTATTTT. Protein: CASRKRGGGSTDTQYF.

This chain uses TRBV29-1 with TRBJ1-2; 7 bases line up with TRBD1. CDR3 length: 11 amino acids. The V gene's germline CDR1 is SQVTM and CDR2 ANQGSEA. V shed 6 bases and J 7 bases; nucleotides not matched to a gene: 5. The CDR3 DNA reads as TGCAGCGTGGAGGACAGGAGTGGCTACACCTTC. It yields the protein CSVEDRSGYTF.

The genes are TRBV11-2 and TRBJ2-5; 9 bases agree with TRBD2. Germline V lookup: CDR1 SGHAT, CDR2 FQNNGV. The V gene end was trimmed by 1 base and the J gene end by 4 bases; junction bases not matched to a gene: 7. This CDR3 contains 16 residues. CDR3 region: CASSLVRLAGRETQYF. CDR3 bases: TGTGCCAGCAGCTTAGTCCGCCTAGCGGGAAGAGAGACCCAGTACTTC.

The chain employs TRBV11-2 and TRBJ2-3; 9 bases map to TRBD1. The V and J ends lost 2 bases and 2 bases, in that order; junction bases with no gene match: 2. This CDR3 has 15 amino acids. From germline, CDR1 is SGHAT and CDR2 FQNNGV. The CDR3 reads CASSLRTGATDTQYF. CDR3 coding DNA: TGTGCCAGCAGCTTAAGGACAGGGGCCACAGATACGCAGTATTTT.

This chain uses TRBV7-9 with TRBJ1-2; D ambiguous. V dropped 1 base and J dropped 8 bases, with 11 bases sitting between them. CDR1 SEHNR and CDR2 FQNEAQ come from the germline V gene (reference sequence). This CDR3 has 13 residues. The CDR3 sequence is CASSLEATVGYTF. The CDR3 DNA is TGTGCCAGCAGCTTAGAAGCCACGGTCGGCTACACCTTC.

The chain carries TRBV5-4 and TRBJ2-5; 10 nucleotides align to TRBD1. This CDR3 contains 16 residues. V lost 4 bases and J lost 4; bases outside the gene matches: 10. Per the germline V gene, CDR1 is SGHNT and CDR2 is YYREEE (reference sequence). CDR3 region: CASSTQTGGLGETQYF. In DNA, the CDR3 is TGTGCCAGCAGCACCCAGACAGGGGGCCTGGGAGAGACCCAGTACTTC. The complete variable domain, with remaining parts taken from reference TRBV5-4 and TRBJ2-5, reads ETGVTQSPTHLIKTRGQQVTLRCSSQSGHNTVSWYQQALGQGPQFIFQYYREEENGRGNFPPRFSGLQFPNYSSELNVNALELDDSALYLCASSTQTGGLGETQYFGPGTRLLVL.

The gene calls are TRBV6-2 or TRBV6-3 and TRBJ2-7; D might be TRBD2 (6 bases). This CDR3 is 16 amino acids long. CDR1 MNHEY and CDR2 SVGEGT come from the germline V gene. V gave up 0 bases and J gave up 1 base, with 13 bases separating them. The CDR3 coding sequence is TGTGCCAGCAGTTACTCCCGACTAGAAGGATCCTACGAGCAGTACTTC. It encodes CASSYSRLEGSYEQYF.

The rearrangement links TRBV7-2 to TRBJ2-1; 10 bases align to TRBD2. The CDR3 spans 16 residues. Germline assignment: CDR1 SGHTA and CDR2 FQGNSA. V trimming: 2 bases; J trimming: 8 bases; junction bases outside the gene matches: 9. Written as DNA, the CDR3 is TGTGCCAGCAGCTTATCCCCAGCGGGGGGGCTTGATGAGCAGTTCTTC. Its translation: CASSLSPAGGLDEQFF.

The V call is TRBV29-1, the J call TRBJ1-1, with D maybe TRBD1 (5 bases). The CDR3 runs 14 residues. Germline CDR1 and CDR2: SQVTM and ANQGSEA. Trimming removed 2 bases from V and 4 bases from J, with 14 bases in between. The CDR3: CSVEKGWRGTEAFF. In DNA, the CDR3 is TGCAGCGTTGAAAAGGGGTGGAGGGGCACTGAAGCTTTCTTT.

This chain's CDR3 is CASSQDRGGTANTEAFF. DNA for the CDR3: TGCGCCAGCAGCCAAGATCGAGGTGGGACAGCGAACACTGAAGCTTTCTTT. The genes are TRBV4-1 and TRBJ1-1, with TRBD1 matching over 7 bases. The CDR3 totals 17 residues. Germline loops: CDR1 MGHRA, CDR2 YSYEKL. The trim removed 0 bases at V and 1 base at J, leaving 8 bases unmatched.

The gene calls are TRBV7-9 and TRBJ1-2; no firm D call. V gave up 5 bases and J gave up 6 bases, with 13 bases separating them. Germline V lookup: CDR1 SEHNR, CDR2 FQNEAQ (reference sequence). The CDR3 has 13 residues. The CDR3 loop reads CASSREGLDGYTF. The CDR3 coding sequence is TGTGCCAGCAGCCGGGAAGGGTTGGATGGCTACACCTTC.

The chain links TRBV3-1 (or the pseudogene TRBV3-2) to TRBJ1-6; maybe TRBD1 (6 bases). Trimming took 4 bases from V and 8 from J, leaving 15 bases between them. Germline assignment: CDR1 LGHDT and CDR2 YNNKEL (reference sequence). The CDR3 loop spans 15 amino acids. The CDR3 sequence is CASSPSGERDSPLHF. The DNA for the CDR3 is TGTGCCAGCAGCCCATCAGGGGAACGTGATTCACCCCTCCACTTT.

This clone was detected once. The chain is built from TRBV4-2 and TRBJ2-7; D may be TRBD1 or TRBD2 (6 bases each). Trimming removed 0 bases from V and 1 base from J, with 10 bases in between. In germline, CDR1 is LGHNA, CDR2 YNFKEQ. This CDR3 contains 15 residues. CDR3 DNA sequence: TGTGCCAGCAGCCAAGAACAGGGACTGTCCTACGAGCAGTACTTC. Amino acids: CASSQEQGLSYEQYF.

This chain links TRBV5-4 with TRBJ2-1, with D perhaps matching TRBD1 (6 bases). The CDR3 spans 13 residues. V lost 4 bases and J lost 5, with 10 bases in between. CDR1 is SGHNT, CDR2 YYREEE, per germline (reference sequence). The CDR3 reads CASSTDRNNEQFF. The CDR3 DNA reads as TGTGCCAGCAGCACAGACAGGAACAATGAGCAGTTCTTC.

The V call is TRBV7-6, the J call TRBJ2-3; 7 bases align to TRBD2. Germline V CDR1 and CDR2: SGHVS, FNYEAQ. J lost 3 bases, V lost 9 bases, and 6 bases had no gene match. The CDR3 runs to 13 residues. The CDR3 protein is CASTPGGTDTQYF. CDR3 bases: TGTGCCAGTACACCCGGGGGGACAGATACGCAGTATTTT.

V usage is TRBV7-9 and J usage is TRBJ2-3; D gene uncertain. Germline V gene sequence: CDR1 SEHNR, CDR2 FQNEAQ (reference sequence). V was cut by 6 bases and J by 6 bases, with 13 bases left in between. The CDR3 has 13 residues. The CDR3 here is CASRKGIPDTQYF. CDR3 coding DNA: TGTGCCAGCAGAAAAGGGATCCCCGATACGCAGTATTTT. Together with reference TRBV7-9 and TRBJ2-3, the CDR3 gives the full variable domain: DTGVSQNPRHKITKRGQNVTFRCDPISEHNRLYWYRQTLGQGPEFLTYFQNEAQLEKSRLLSDRFSAERPKGSFSTLEIQRTEQGDSAMYLCASRKGIPDTQYFGPGTRLTVL.

The chain has TRBV20-1 and TRBJ1-1; TRBD1 is a possible D gene (5 bases). Germline values: CDR1 DFQATT, CDR2 SNEGSKA (reference sequence). V was shortened by 3 bases and J by 6 bases, with 23 bases between the two germline ends. CDR3 size: 16 residues. As DNA, the CDR3 is TGCAGTGCTAGTCCTCAATTTGTACGGGGGTTTTCTGAAGCTTTCTTT. Its protein product is CSASPQFVRGFSEAFF.

This clone has only one observation. V usage is TRBV30 and J usage is TRBJ2-7, with D possibly being TRBD2 (5 bases). The CDR3 runs to 14 residues. V was clipped by 5 bases and J by 1 base, with 15 bases between them. CDR1 GTSNPN and CDR2 SVGIG come from the germline V gene (reference sequence). The CDR3 is CAWRRHGVSYEQYF. CDR3 DNA: TGTGCCTGGCGGCGCCACGGGGTATCCTACGAGCAGTACTTC.

This clone was seen only a few times. V and J are TRBV10-1 and TRBJ1-1; D is unresolved. This CDR3 comprises 16 residues. CDR1 and CDR2 (germline): WNHNN, SYGVQD (reference sequence). The V end was cut by 5 bases, the J end by 1 base, with 17 bases between. CDR3 residues: CASSPDARRRNTEAFF. CDR3 sequence (DNA): TGCGCCAGCAGTCCTGATGCTCGAAGGAGGAACACTGAAGCTTTCTTT.